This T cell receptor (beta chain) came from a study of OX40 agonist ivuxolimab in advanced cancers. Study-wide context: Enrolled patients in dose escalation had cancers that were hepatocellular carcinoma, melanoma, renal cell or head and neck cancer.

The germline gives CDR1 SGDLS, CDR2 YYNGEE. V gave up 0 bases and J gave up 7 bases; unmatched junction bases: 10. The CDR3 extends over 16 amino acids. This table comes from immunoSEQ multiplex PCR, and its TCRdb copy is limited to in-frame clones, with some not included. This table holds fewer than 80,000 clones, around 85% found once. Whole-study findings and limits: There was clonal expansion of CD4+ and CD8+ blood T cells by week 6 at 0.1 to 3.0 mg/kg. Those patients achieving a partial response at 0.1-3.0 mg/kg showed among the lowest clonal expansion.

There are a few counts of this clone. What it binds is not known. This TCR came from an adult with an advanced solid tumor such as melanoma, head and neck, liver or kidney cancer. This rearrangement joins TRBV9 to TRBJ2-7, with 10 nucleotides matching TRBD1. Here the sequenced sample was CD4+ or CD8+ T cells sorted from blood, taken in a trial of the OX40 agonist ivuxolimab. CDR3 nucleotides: TGTGCCAGCAGCGTAGTCCATCGACAGGGGGCGGAAGAGCAGTACTTC. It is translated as CASSVVHRQGAEEQYF.